The 22 T cell receptor beta chains presented below share a single source sample, sequenced in a study of cytomegalovirus exposure and HLA in healthy donors. Only in-frame clones appear in the TCRdb table, and some are missing; sequencing was by immunoSEQ multiplex PCR. The data contain about 160,000 clones, roughly 86% of them singletons. The specimen was PBMCs. The receptors come from a man younger than 35 in good health and CMV-seropositive.

The chain has TRBV6-1 and TRBJ2-1; the D is unclear. V was trimmed by 2 bases and J by 4 bases, leaving 3 bases between them. Germline V gene lookup returns CDR1 MNHNS and CDR2 SASEGT. This CDR3 has 12 residues. This chain's CDR3 is CASSEQYNEQFF. CDR3 sequence (DNA): TGTGCCAGCAGTGAACAGTACAATGAGCAGTTCTTC.

This sequence joins TRBV6-6 and TRBJ1-2; D unclear. V was trimmed by 0 bases and J by 8 bases, leaving 16 bases between them. Germline CDR1 is MNHNY and CDR2 is SVGAGI (reference sequence). This CDR3 contains 15 residues. The CDR3 DNA sequence: TGTGCCAGCAGTTACTCGTCCCGGGGTCATCGGGGCTACACCTTC. Translation gives CASSYSSRGHRGYTF.

This rearrangement joins TRBV28 to TRBJ2-3; 11 bases align to TRBD2. The germline gives CDR1 MDHEN, CDR2 SYDVKM. Unmatched junction bases numbered 11, after V lost 3 bases and J lost 0 bases. The CDR3 contains 19 residues. The CDR3 coding sequence is TGTGCCAGCAGTTTCTACATAGATCTAGCGGGGGGAAGCACAGATACGCAGTATTTT. Translated, it gives CASSFYIDLAGGSTDTQYF. Combining the CDR3 with reference TRBV28 and TRBJ2-3 gives the whole variable domain DVKVTQSSRYLVKRTGEKVFLECVQDMDHENMFWYRQDPGLGLRLIYFSYDVKMKEKGDIPEGYSVSREKKERFSLILESASTNQTSMYLCASSFYIDLAGGSTDTQYFGPGTRLTVL.

V usage is TRBV9 and J usage is TRBJ2-7, with 8 positions matching TRBD2. The CDR3 sequence is 14 residues long. The germline gives CDR1 SGDLS, CDR2 YYNGEE. The V segment lost 0 bases and the J segment 3 bases; nucleotides outside the gene matches: 2. For the CDR3, the DNA is TGTGCCAGCAGCGTAGATCTAGCGGGCTACGAGCAGTACTTC. This sequence encodes CASSVDLAGYEQYF.

The chain carries TRBV28 and TRBJ2-7, with 8 bases identical to TRBD2. The CDR3 length is 19 residues. J gave up 6 bases and V 1 base, and 20 bases lay outside the gene matches. CDR1 is MDHEN and CDR2 is SYDVKM in the germline V gene. The CDR3 sequence: CASSLYPPSGFALRAEQYF. CDR3 DNA: TGTGCCAGCAGTTTATACCCCCCTAGCGGGTTCGCCCTCAGGGCCGAGCAGTACTTC.

The J gene is TRBJ2-1, the V gene TRBV4-1; possible D gene TRBD2, 5 bases. Between the trimmed V and J ends, which lost 3 bases and 10 bases, there was a span of 22 bases. In germline, CDR1 is MGHRA, CDR2 YSYEKL. The CDR3 is 16 amino acids. The CDR3: CASSHASRGLGGEQFF. The CDR3 nucleotides are TGCGCCAGCAGCCACGCTTCTAGAGGCCTTGGCGGGGAGCAGTTCTTC.

The chain is built from TRBV9 and TRBJ2-7; 8 bases agree with TRBD2. The V gene's germline CDR1 is SGDLS and CDR2 YYNGEE. Trimming cost V 4 bases and J 2 bases; bases outside gene matches: 8. This CDR3 region has 15 residues. The CDR3 DNA reads as TGTGCCAGCAGCCCAGCGGCGGGAGGTACCTACGAGCAGTACTTC. This sequence encodes CASSPAAGGTYEQYF.

The rearrangement uses TRBV5-1 and TRBJ1-2; TRBD1 matches 9 bases. Trimming cost V 2 bases and J 8 bases; bases outside gene matches: 13. Germline assignment: CDR1 SGHRS and CDR2 YFSETQ. The CDR3 consists of 16 residues. CDR3 DNA sequence: TGCGCCAGCAGCTTCCAAACAGGGGGCGAGGGTTACGGCTACACCTTC. Its protein product is CASSFQTGGEGYGYTF.

J is TRBJ2-7 and V is TRBV6-1; a possible D gene is TRBD1 (5 bases). CDR3 length equals 16 residues. Between the trimmed V and J ends, which lost 3 bases and 0 bases, there was a span of 15 bases. Germline loops: CDR1 MNHNS, CDR2 SASEGT. The CDR3 protein is CASSDDSYLGSYEQYF. In nucleotides, the CDR3 is TGTGCCAGCAGTGACGACAGCTATCTAGGCTCCTACGAGCAGTACTTC.

The sample holds one count of this clone. This chain connects TRBV11-2 to TRBJ2-3, with TRBD2 matching over 16 bases. This CDR3 contains 18 residues. Germline assignment: CDR1 SGHAT and CDR2 FQNNGV. Trimming at V came to 4 bases and at J to 6 bases, leaving 10 bases not matched to a gene. This CDR3 reads CASSSGTGGLAGGDTQYF. DNA for the CDR3: TGTGCCAGCAGCTCCGGGACAGGGGGACTAGCGGGAGGGGATACGCAGTATTTT.

The V and J genes are TRBV5-6 and TRBJ1-4; TRBD1 matches at 7 bases. The V segment lost 0 bases and the J segment 0 bases; nucleotides outside the gene matches: 5. The germline gives CDR1 SGHDT, CDR2 YYEEEE. This CDR3 has 17 amino acids. CDR3: CASSLAKGAPTNEKLFF. CDR3 coding DNA: TGTGCCAGCAGCTTGGCGAAGGGGGCCCCAACTAATGAAAAACTGTTTTTT.

The V and J genes are TRBV5-1 and TRBJ2-5; TRBD1 agrees at 8 bases. V shed 4 bases, J shed 4 bases, and the junction held 9 bases outside the gene matches. Germline lookup yields CDR1 SGHRS and CDR2 YFSETQ. This CDR3 comprises 15 residues. This chain's CDR3 is CASSTSGQGPETQYF. The CDR3 region has the DNA TGCGCCAGCAGCACCTCTGGACAGGGTCCAGAGACCCAGTACTTC.

This sequence joins TRBV5-4 and TRBJ2-2; TRBD2 matches at 13 bases. Germline V gene sequence: CDR1 SGHNT, CDR2 YYREEE (reference sequence). Trimming removed 4 bases from V and 0 bases from J; junction bases left unmatched: 3. The CDR3 runs to 17 residues. CDR3 sequence (DNA): TGTGCCAGCAGCCCCGGACTAGCGGGAGCGAACACCGGGGAGCTGTTTTTT. As protein: CASSPGLAGANTGELFF.

The chain uses TRBV28 and TRBJ2-5, with TRBD2 matching 7 bases. Germline CDR1 is MDHEN and CDR2 is SYDVKM. Unmatched junction bases numbered 11, after V lost 4 bases and J lost 0 bases. The CDR3 extends over 17 amino acids. CDR3 residues: CASSSPPGAGHQETQYF. In DNA, the CDR3 is TGTGCCAGCAGTTCTCCCCCGGGAGCGGGGCACCAAGAGACCCAGTACTTC.

The gene calls are TRBV30 and TRBJ2-2, with D uncertain. The CDR3 sequence is 13 residues long. The germline gives CDR1 GTSNPN, CDR2 SVGIG (reference sequence). V was trimmed by 8 bases and J by 0 bases, leaving 10 bases between them. CDR3 nucleotide sequence: TGTGCCCTCTACCCGACGAACACCGGGGAGCTGTTTTTT. Protein sequence: CALYPTNTGELFF.

The CDR3 sequence: CASSLASYGQGIYNEQFF. Here the CDR3 DNA reads TGCGCCAGCAGCTTAGCCTCCTATGGGCAGGGAATCTACAATGAGCAGTTCTTC. The V gene is TRBV5-1, the J gene TRBJ2-1; D possibly corresponds to TRBD1 (5 bases). This CDR3 spans 18 amino acids. In germline, CDR1 is SGHRS, CDR2 YFSETQ. Trimming removed 2 bases from V and 3 bases from J, with 21 bases in between.

The rearrangement uses TRBV7-2 and TRBJ2-3, with 12 positions matching TRBD2. Germline CDR1 is SGHTA and CDR2 is FQGNSA. CDR3 length: 15 amino acids. V trimming: 5 bases; J trimming: 3 bases; junction bases outside the gene matches: 3. CDR3 sequence: CASSALAGGTDTQYF. For the CDR3, the DNA is TGTGCCAGCAGCGCACTAGCGGGAGGAACAGATACGCAGTATTTT.

The chain couples TRBV4-1 to TRBJ1-5; D is unresolved. The CDR3 loop spans 20 amino acids. The V end was cut by 4 bases, the J end by 0 bases, with 25 bases between. Germline V gives CDR1 MGHRA, CDR2 YSYEKL. The CDR3 DNA reads as TGCGCCAGCAGCCTAGCGGGTTCGGGGAATTGGTTCCATAGCAATCAGCCCCAGCATTTT. It specifies CASSLAGSGNWFHSNQPQHF.

This chain links TRBV25-1 with TRBJ2-7, with 15 nucleotides matching TRBD2. Germline V lookup: CDR1 MGHDK, CDR2 SYGVNS. V shed 8 bases and J 7 bases; nucleotides not matched to a gene: 6. There are 14 residues in the CDR3. CDR3 in amino acids: CASARTSGRGEQYF. The CDR3 DNA reads TGTGCCAGCGCTAGGACTAGCGGGAGGGGGGAGCAGTACTTC.

The rearrangement links TRBV5-1 to TRBJ1-1, with D possibly matching TRBD1 (5 bases). Between the trimmed V and J ends, which lost 0 bases and 4 bases, there was a span of 10 bases. Looked up from germline, CDR1 is SGHRS and CDR2 is YFSETQ. CDR3 length equals 14 residues. The CDR3 nucleotides are TGCGCCAGCAGCTTGGAAGGGGCCGGCACTGAAGCTTTCTTT. Amino acid sequence: CASSLEGAGTEAFF.

This clone has only one observation. The chain employs TRBV15 and TRBJ2-5; 8 bases are shared with TRBD2. The trim removed 0 bases at V and 3 bases at J, leaving 3 bases unmatched. This CDR3 has 15 residues. Germline values: CDR1 LNHNV, CDR2 YYDKDF (reference sequence). The CDR3 nucleotides are TGTGCCACCAGCAGAGATCTTAGCGGGAAAGAGACCCAGTACTTC. It translates to CATSRDLSGKETQYF. The complete variable domain, with remaining parts taken from reference TRBV15 and TRBJ2-5, reads DAMVIQNPRYQVTQFGKPVTLSCSQTLNHNVMYWYQQKSSQAPKLLFHYYDKDFNNEADTPDNFQSRRPNTSFCFLDIRSPGLGDTAMYLCATSRDLSGKETQYFGPGTRLLVL.

This clone was seen only a few times. This chain connects TRBV19 to TRBJ2-3; 10 nucleotides agree with TRBD1. J lost 6 bases, V lost 6 bases, and 9 bases had no gene match. Germline CDR1 reads LNHDA; CDR2 reads SQIVND (reference sequence). The CDR3 runs to 15 residues. The CDR3 is CASSSMTGGMDTQYF. CDR3 coding DNA: TGTGCCAGTAGCTCGATGACAGGGGGCATGGATACGCAGTATTTT.